These 14 T cell receptor beta chains originate from one sample sequenced in a study of cytomegalovirus exposure and HLA in healthy donors. The PCR was carried out with 60 Vbeta primers and 13 Jbeta primers. Profiled with immunoSEQ multiplex PCR; TCRdb holds only in-frame clones, not every one. The table has some 140,000 clones, roughly four fifths seen once; the top ten hold 0.94%. Material: PBMCs. The receptors shown here come from a woman aged 55-70 years in good health and CMV-seronegative.

This clone was counted only a few times. The chain has TRBV19 and TRBJ2-1, with D unclear. In germline, CDR1 is LNHDA, CDR2 SQIVND (reference sequence). The CDR3 is made up of 15 amino acids. With 6 bases removed from V and 5 bases from J, the gap between germline ends came to 17 bases. In DNA, the CDR3 is TGTGCCAGTAGCTGGGCTGGCAGTCTCAACAATGAGCAGTTCTTC. It encodes CASSWAGSLNNEQFF.

The chain links TRBV18 to TRBJ2-1; D is possibly TRBD1 (6 bases). The CDR3 is made up of 15 amino acids. Germline V lookup: CDR1 KGHSH, CDR2 LQKENI. V gave up 3 bases and J gave up 7 bases, with 16 bases separating them. The CDR3 DNA reads as TGTGCCAGCTCACCCCCAGGGGAAGGGTTTAATGAGCAGTTCTTC. This sequence encodes CASSPPGEGFNEQFF. The whole variable domain, remainder taken from reference TRBV18 and TRBJ2-1, is NAGVMQNPRHLVRRRGQEARLRCSPMKGHSHVYWYRQLPEEGLKFMVYLQKENIIDESGMPKERFSAEFPKEGPSILRIQQVVRGDSAAYFCASSPPGEGFNEQFFGPGTRLTVL.

This clone appeared a single time. The chain carries TRBV7-6 and TRBJ2-6; possibly TRBD1 for D (6 bases). The CDR3 is 18 residues long. Deletions cut 6 bases from V and 0 bases from J, with 18 bases between. Germline CDR1 SGHVS, CDR2 FNYEAQ. CDR3 amino acids: CASSSRVGRGSGANVLTF. The CDR3 region has the DNA TGTGCCAGCAGTTCACGAGTGGGCAGGGGCTCTGGGGCCAACGTCCTGACTTTC. The full variable domain, in which reference TRBV7-6 and TRBJ2-6 provide the parts outside the CDR3, is GAGVSQSPRYKVTKRGQDVALRCDPISGHVSLYWYRQALGQGPEFLTYFNYEAQQDKSGLPNDRFSAERPEGSISTLTIQRTEQRDSAMYRCASSSRVGRGSGANVLTFGAGSRLTVL.

This chain connects TRBV6-6 to TRBJ2-7, with a tentative D call TRBD1 (6 bases). Germline CDR1 and CDR2: MNHNY and SVGAGI (reference sequence). The CDR3 totals 14 residues. V lost 6 bases, J lost 2 bases, and 14 bases lay in between. CDR3 nucleotides: TGTGCCAGCAGCCGAGGACAGATTCCCTACGAGCAGTACTTC. As protein: CASSRGQIPYEQYF.

V usage is TRBV28 and J usage is TRBJ1-2; 9 nucleotides align to TRBD1. The trim removed 0 bases at V and 0 bases at J, leaving 2 bases unmatched. This CDR3 is built from 16 residues. CDR1 MDHEN and CDR2 SYDVKM come from the germline V gene. The chain's CDR3 is CASSLWGQGTNYGYTF. The CDR3 DNA reads as TGTGCCAGCAGTTTATGGGGACAGGGCACTAACTATGGCTACACCTTC.

The V gene is TRBV27, the J gene TRBJ2-2, with D possibly TRBD1 on 6 matching bases. The CDR3 has 15 residues. Trimming took off 2 bases at V and 6 bases at J, with 13 bases between the two ends. Germline CDR1 reads MNHEY; CDR2 reads SMNVEV (reference sequence). This CDR3 reads CASSLMGAQSGELFF. The CDR3 DNA is TGTGCCAGCAGTTTAATGGGGGCGCAGTCCGGGGAGCTGTTTTTT.

The chain combines TRBV27 with TRBJ2-5; a possible D gene is TRBD1 (6 bases). The CDR3 is 15 amino acids. The germline V and J ends were trimmed by 3 bases and 4 bases, with 15 bases remaining between them. Germline V gene data show CDR1 as MNHEY and CDR2 as SMNVEV (reference sequence). The CDR3 loop reads CASSLRTADRETQYF. CDR3 nucleotide sequence: TGTGCCAGCAGTTTGCGGACAGCGGACCGAGAGACCCAGTACTTC.

The chain has TRBV14 and TRBJ1-3; 7 bases align to TRBD1. Germline V gene lookup returns CDR1 SGHDN and CDR2 FVKESK. The CDR3 runs 15 residues. V gave up 5 bases and J gave up 4 bases; unmatched junction bases: 8. CDR3: CASSNRRGTGNTIYF. The CDR3 nucleotides read TGTGCCAGCAGCAACCGCAGGGGGACGGGAAACACCATATATTTT.

The J gene is TRBJ2-7, the V gene TRBV18, with 8 positions matching TRBD2. In germline, CDR1 is KGHSH, CDR2 LQKENI. This CDR3 comprises 14 residues. V shed 2 bases and J 3 bases; nucleotides not matched to a gene: 3. Here the CDR3 DNA reads TGTGCCAGCTCACCAACGGGAGGGAACTACGAGCAGTACTTC. This translates into CASSPTGGNYEQYF.

V and J are TRBV4-1 and TRBJ1-3; no clear D. Germline V lookup: CDR1 MGHRA, CDR2 YSYEKL. The CDR3 length is 16 residues. V shed 3 bases and J shed 4 bases, with 16 bases lying between them. CDR3: CASSQLPGSPGNTIYF. For the CDR3, the DNA is TGCGCCAGCAGCCAGCTACCGGGATCCCCGGGAAACACCATATATTTT.

In this sample, this clone turned up a few times. The V gene is TRBV5-1, the J gene TRBJ2-1, with TRBD2 identical over 7 bases. There are 16 residues in the CDR3. Germline loops: CDR1 SGHRS, CDR2 YFSETQ. V lost 1 base and J lost 0; bases outside the gene matches: 4. CDR3 nucleotides: TGCGCCAGCAGCTTGATGGGCGGGGGCTCCTACAATGAGCAGTTCTTC. This sequence encodes CASSLMGGGSYNEQFF.

This chain connects TRBV27 to TRBJ1-1; weak D call: TRBD1 (5 bases). In germline, CDR1 is MNHEY, CDR2 SMNVEV (reference sequence). V lost 4 bases and J 2 bases, leaving 11 bases between the germline ends. The CDR3 length is 14 residues. The CDR3 sequence is CASSYQGSNTEAFF. CDR3 sequence (DNA): TGTGCCAGCAGTTATCAGGGTTCAAACACTGAAGCTTTCTTT.

The chain combines TRBV11-3 with TRBJ2-1; 8 bases are shared with TRBD1. The CDR3 covers 15 residues. V lost 1 base to trimming and J lost 5 bases; unmatched junction nucleotides: 4. The germline CDR1 and CDR2 sequences are SGHNT and YENEEA. Written as DNA, the CDR3 is TGTGCCAGCAGCTTAGGGACAGGGATTAACAATGAGCAGTTCTTC. Translation gives CASSLGTGINNEQFF.

In its sample, this clone was seen once. J is TRBJ1-5 and V is TRBV5-8; TRBD1 is a possible D gene (5 bases). V was pared by 1 base and J by 1 base, with 21 bases between. The CDR3 is 19 amino acids. Germline values: CDR1 SGHTS, CDR2 YDEGEE. For the CDR3, the DNA is TGTGCCAGCAGCTTGATGGACCCCGGGACTTGGCCAAGCAATCAGCCCCAGCATTTT. Protein: CASSLMDPGTWPSNQPQHF.